Shown below are 20 T cell receptor beta chains from a single sample sequenced in a study of T cell clonality in common variable immunodeficiency. This table comes from immunoSEQ multiplex PCR, and its TCRdb copy is limited to in-frame clones, with some not included. This sample has about 34,000 clones, each found more than once. The sequenced material came from peripheral blood mononuclear cells. These receptors all come from a person aged 18 to 75 in good health.

This clone was recorded at least ten times. The junction shows a germline mismatch at one end, possibly a read error. The sequence runs out 3 residues before the end of the CDR3; the remainder is reconstructed from the germline J gene. The gene calls are TRBV4-2 and TRBJ1-1; TRBD1 aligns across 7 bases. The V gene's germline CDR1 is LGHNA and CDR2 YNFKEQ. This CDR3 is 14 amino acids long. The CDR3 reads CASSARGSGTEAFF. Incomplete CDR3 DNA: TGCGCCAGCAGCGCCAGGGGGTCCGGCACTGAA.

In this sample, this clone turned up many times. The CDR3 end lies 3 residues beyond the end of the read and is filled in from the germline J gene. The chain carries TRBV30 and TRBJ1-2; D not resolved. The CDR3 spans 13 residues. The germline V gene encodes CDR1 GTSNPN and CDR2 SVGIG (reference sequence). CDR3 amino acids: CAWSVRGVNGYTF. The sequenced CDR3 bases are TGTGCCTGGAGTGTACGGGGTGTTAACGGC. The full variable domain, rest sourced from reference TRBV30 and TRBJ1-2, is SQTIHQWPATLVQPVGSPLSLECTVEGTSNPNLYWYRQAAGRGLQLLFYSVGIGQISSEVPQNLSASRPQDRQFILSSKKLLLSDSGFYLCAWSVRGVNGYTFGSGTRLTVV.

This clone has at least ten counts. The observed sequence ends 3 residues before the CDR3 terminus, with the missing tail filled in from the germline J gene. The rearrangement links TRBV7-2 to TRBJ1-2; possible D gene TRBD1, 5 bases. Trimming took off 5 bases at V and 4 bases at J, with 17 bases between the two ends. There are 15 residues in the CDR3. Germline V gives CDR1 SGHTA, CDR2 FQGNSA. Incomplete CDR3 DNA: TGTGCCAGCAGCCCACCTGGGGGGACCCCCTATGGC. This encodes CASSPPGGTPYG. The full CDR3 is CASSPPGGTPYGYTF. Full variable domain (rest looked up from reference TRBV7-2 and TRBJ1-2): GAGVSQSPSNKVTEKGKDVELRCDPISGHTALYWYRQSLGQGLEFLIYFQGNSAPDKSGLPSDRFSAERTGGSVSTLTIQRTQQEDSAVYLCASSPPGGTPYGYTFGSGTRLTVV.

Ten or more counts support this clone. With the read ending 3 residues before the CDR3 end, the germline J gene is used to fill in that end. The V gene is TRBV12-3 or TRBV12-4, the J gene TRBJ1-2; no firm D call. The CDR3 has 13 amino acids. V was trimmed by 1 base and J by 0 bases, leaving 3 bases between them. CDR3 DNA, as far as it was read: TGTGCCAGCAGTTTAGAGGCTAACTATGGC. It codes for CASSLEANYG. The CDR3, in full, reads CASSLEANYGYTF.

In its sample, this clone was seen many times. The read falls 3 residues short of the CDR3 end, and the missing part is taken from the germline J gene. J is TRBJ2-3 and V is TRBV20-1, with TRBD1 as a possible D gene (5 bases). V lost 7 bases and J lost 3, with 14 bases in between. Per germline, CDR1 DFQATT and CDR2 SNEGSKA (reference sequence). This CDR3 spans 13 amino acids. The covered CDR3 bases are TGCAGTGGATTTGGGGCGATTACAGATACG. Translated, it gives CSGFGAITDT. The whole CDR3 region reads CSGFGAITDTQYF.

This clone was found many times. The read finishes 3 residues shy of the CDR3 end, and the germline J gene is used to complete it. V is TRBV6-4 and J is TRBJ2-7; D gene unclear. Germline V lookup: CDR1 MRHNA, CDR2 SNTAGT. This CDR3 is 20 amino acids long. The ends were cut back, 2 bases at V and 2 bases at J, with 28 bases in the middle. The chain's CDR3 is CASSDRLTPLTRVIPYEQYF. The DNA read from the CDR3 is TGTGCCAGCAGTGACCGCCTTACCCCCCTTACCCGGGTGATCCCCTACGAG.

Ten or more counts support this clone. The read finishes 3 residues shy of the CDR3 end, and the germline J gene is used to complete it. The chain employs TRBV12-3 or TRBV12-4 and TRBJ1-6; D not resolved. This CDR3 spans 15 amino acids. Between the trimmed V and J ends, which lost 2 bases and 7 bases, there was a span of 12 bases. CDR3 sequence: CASSLQWQSNSPLHF. Partial CDR3 DNA: TGTGCCAGCAGTTTACAGTGGCAGTCCAATTCACCC.

This clone was found many times. Sequencing ends 3 residues short of the CDR3 end; the germline J gene provides the rest. The rearrangement joins TRBV18 to TRBJ2-3, with D unclear. V dropped 2 bases and J dropped 6 bases, with 12 bases sitting between them. The CDR3 extends over 14 amino acids. The V gene's germline CDR1 is KGHSH and CDR2 LQKENI. The CDR3 reads CASSPTQFLDTQYF. The covered CDR3 bases are TGTGCCAGCTCACCAACTCAATTTTTGGATACG. Complete variable domain (other parts from reference TRBV18 and TRBJ2-3): NAGVMQNPRHLVRRRGQEARLRCSPMKGHSHVYWYRQLPEEGLKFMVYLQKENIIDESGMPKERFSAEFPKEGPSILRIQQVVRGDSAAYFCASSPTQFLDTQYFGPGTRLTVL.

This clone was seen at least ten times. The sequenced fragment ends 3 residues before the CDR3 boundary, so the rest is inferred from the germline J gene. This chain uses TRBV15 with TRBJ1-1; 8 bases are a match to TRBD1. The CDR3 loop spans 14 amino acids. Germline values: CDR1 LNHNV, CDR2 YYDKDF (reference sequence). V shed 1 base and J 6 bases; nucleotides not matched to a gene: 4. Partial CDR3 DNA: TGTGCCACCAGCAGAGGCAGGGGGCTGGCTGAA. Translated: CATSRGRGLAE. The entire CDR3 protein reads CATSRGRGLAEAFF.

This clone was counted at least ten times. The CDR3 end lies 3 residues beyond the end of the read and is filled in from the germline J gene. The rearrangement joins TRBV7-9 to TRBJ1-3; D remains ambiguous. The CDR3 runs 14 residues. Germline lookup yields CDR1 SEHNR and CDR2 FQNEAQ (reference sequence). Trimming pared 5 bases from V and 8 bases from J, leaving 16 bases between. CDR3 DNA, as far as it was read: TGTGCCAGCAGCCCCTCTCGTGATTCGGACACC. Translating gives CASSPSRDSDT. The whole CDR3 region reads CASSPSRDSDTIYF. Variable domain in full (rest from reference TRBV7-9 and TRBJ1-3): DTGVSQNPRHKITKRGQNVTFRCDPISEHNRLYWYRQTLGQGPEFLTYFQNEAQLEKSRLLSDRFSAERPKGSFSTLEIQRTEQGDSAMYLCASSPSRDSDTIYFGEGSWLTVV.

This clone was counted at least ten times. Sequencing ends 3 residues short of the CDR3 end; the germline J gene provides the rest. The V call is TRBV29-1, the J call TRBJ2-7; TRBD1 is a possible D gene (6 bases). The CDR3 consists of 12 residues. Germline assignment: CDR1 SQVTM and CDR2 ANQGSEA. The CDR3 DNA, read in part, is TGCAAGGGGGAGACCAGGCCAGGCGAG. Translating gives CKGETRPGE. The complete CDR3 reads CKGETRPGEQYF.

In this sample, this clone turned up many times. One junction end disagrees with the germline gene, perhaps due to a read error. From the germline J gene comes the end of the CDR3, since the read stops 3 residues before it. The chain employs TRBV4-2 and TRBJ2-5; TRBD2 agrees at 9 bases. Germline V gene data show CDR1 as LGHNA and CDR2 as YNFKEQ. The CDR3 length is 15 residues. The CDR3 protein is CASSQDSLAGQTQYF. The covered CDR3 bases are TGCGCCAGCAGCCAAGATAGCCTAGCGGGACAGACC.

In this sample, this clone turned up many times. The read terminates 3 residues ahead of where the CDR3 ends, so the germline J gene completes it. The V gene is TRBV10-3, the J gene TRBJ2-3; D remains unclear. V was clipped by 7 bases and J by 0 bases, with 11 bases between them. The CDR3 is 14 residues long. The germline V gene encodes CDR1 ENHRY and CDR2 SYGVKD. The CDR3 bases that were read are TGTGCCATCACTGGCGGCTCTAGCACAGATACG. It specifies CAITGGSSTDT. The whole CDR3 sequence reads CAITGGSSTDTQYF.

This clone was seen ten or more times. The sequence runs out 3 residues before the end of the CDR3; the remainder is reconstructed from the germline J gene. V usage is TRBV20-1 and J usage is TRBJ2-5; 10 bases are shared with TRBD2. Germline lookup yields CDR1 DFQATT and CDR2 SNEGSKA (reference sequence). The CDR3 covers 17 residues. The V gene end was trimmed by 2 bases and the J gene end by 1 base; junction bases not matched to a gene: 10. The CDR3 region is CSARPLGLADAQETQYF. The sequenced part of the CDR3 DNA is TGCAGTGCTAGACCCCTAGGACTAGCGGACGCCCAAGAGACC.

This clone occurred many times. Incomplete CDR3 DNA: TGTGCCACAATCAGGAAACAGGGTGAGGGCAGTGGC. It encodes CATIRKQGEGSG. Given in full, the CDR3 is CATIRKQGEGSGYTF. This sequence joins TRBV7-8 and TRBJ1-2; D possibly corresponds to TRBD1 (6 bases). The sequenced fragment ends 3 residues before the CDR3 boundary, so the rest is inferred from the germline J gene. V was clipped by 10 bases and J by 7 bases, with 25 bases between them. Germline CDR1 is SGHVS and CDR2 is FQNEAQ. The CDR3 has 15 residues.

This clone was counted ten times or more. An end of the junction differs from the germline gene, which may be a read error. The read ends 3 residues before the CDR3 terminus; that terminus is restored from the germline J gene. The gene calls are TRBV7-7 and TRBJ2-1, with D perhaps matching TRBD1 (6 bases). There are 15 residues in the CDR3. Germline V CDR1 and CDR2: SSHAT, FNYEAQ (reference sequence). This chain's CDR3 is CASSLAPGAPNEQFF. The CDR3 DNA, read in part, is TGTGCTAGCAGCTTAGCACCAGGGGCCCCAAATGAG.

This clone was observed at least ten times. The CDR3 end falls 3 residues outside the read, so it is completed with the germline J gene. The rearrangement joins TRBV30 to TRBJ1-1; weak D call: TRBD1 (6 bases). Per the germline V gene, CDR1 is GTSNPN and CDR2 is SVGIG (reference sequence). The CDR3 has 16 residues. Deletions cut 0 bases from V and 0 bases from J, with 14 bases between. The chain's CDR3 is CAWSVLRGTLNTEAFF. CDR3 bases read: TGTGCCTGGAGTGTACTCAGGGGCACCTTGAACACTGAA.

This clone was found many times. The CDR3 goes on 3 residues after the read ends, and that part is filled in from the germline J gene. The gene calls are TRBV30 and TRBJ2-1; D is unclear. Trimming took off 1 base at V and 0 bases at J, with 10 bases between the two ends. The CDR3 extends over 15 amino acids. Per germline, CDR1 GTSNPN and CDR2 SVGIG (reference sequence). CDR3: CAWSALISSYNEQFF. The CDR3 bases that were read are TGTGCCTGGAGTGCCCTGATTAGCTCCTACAATGAG.

This clone was recorded at least ten times. The read comes to an end 3 residues before the CDR3 does, leaving the germline J gene to fill in the end. The V gene is TRBV7-9, the J gene TRBJ1-2; no clear D. This CDR3 region has 15 residues. Germline V gives CDR1 SEHNR, CDR2 FQNEAQ (reference sequence). V was trimmed by 4 bases and J by 0 bases, leaving 12 bases between them. CDR3 protein: CASSSHSNSNYGYTF. The CDR3 bases that were read are TGTGCCAGCAGCTCGCACAGTAATTCTAACTATGGC.

This clone occurred many times. From the germline J gene comes the end of the CDR3, since the read stops 3 residues before it. The chain carries TRBV6-2 or TRBV6-3 and TRBJ2-7; no reliable D call. Trimming took off 0 bases at V and 2 bases at J, with 2 bases between the two ends. Germline CDR1 and CDR2: MNHEY and SVGEGT. There are 12 residues in the CDR3. The DNA read from the CDR3 is TGTGCCAGCAGTTACTCTACCTACGAG. Its protein product is CASSYSTYE. The whole CDR3 protein is CASSYSTYEQYF.